The 19 T cell receptor beta chains in this list originate from one sample, sequenced in a study of blood T cells in healthy people across ages. PCR was performed a second time for about 7 to 12 cycles using a sample-barcoded 5' primer and a J-beta primer mix. TCRdb reanalysed the 5' RACE reads using MiXCR and keeps one entry per CDR3 protein. The sample lists roughly 1,100,000 distinct CDR3 sequences; 20% to 25% were seen once. These sequences were also reported in another study, on T cells of mothers and their children.

The specimen sequenced was blood. The receptor source for this set is a girl under 10 years old in good health.

V and J are TRBV20-1 and TRBJ2-5, with 10 positions matching TRBD2. The J call is uncertain, as TRBJ2-1 better fits the DNA end. The germline V gene has CDR1 DFQATT and CDR2 SNEGSKA (reference sequence). The CDR3 runs to 15 residues. As DNA, the CDR3 is TGCAGTGCCCGAAGAGCGGGAGGGCCCCACAATGAGCAGTTCTTC. It codes for CSARRAGGPHNEQFF.

J is TRBJ2-1 and V is TRBV28, with D perhaps matching TRBD1 or TRBD2 (5 bases each). The J call may be mistaken, given a closer DNA end match to TRBJ2-7. Germline-derived CDR1 and CDR2 are MDHEN and SYDVKM. The CDR3 is made up of 14 amino acids. Here the CDR3 reads CASRPARGSYEQYF. The CDR3 DNA follows: TGTGCCAGCAGGCCCGCGAGGGGATCCTACGAGCAGTACTTC.

This clonotype was seen only a few times. The chain is built from TRBV29-1 and TRBJ2-5, with 8 positions matching TRBD1. With the DNA end fitting TRBJ2-7 better, the J assignment may be wrong. This CDR3 has 15 amino acids. Germline V gene sequence: CDR1 SQVTM, CDR2 ANQGSEA. CDR3 amino acids: CSVSGQGALSYEQYF. CDR3 sequence (DNA): TGCAGCGTTAGCGGACAGGGAGCCCTTTCGTACGAGCAGTACTTC.

Note on this clonotype: A read error may produce the germline difference seen at one junction end. The chain has TRBV28 and TRBJ2-7; unclear D gene. CDR1 MDHEN and CDR2 SYDVKM come from the germline V gene. The CDR3 loop spans 13 amino acids. CDR3 sequence (DNA): TGTGCCAGCAGTTTGTTGACTGTATACGGGCAGTACTTC. Its protein is CASSLLTVYGQYF. The full variable domain, in which reference TRBV28 and TRBJ2-7 provide the parts outside the CDR3, is DVKVTQSSRYLVKRTGEKVFLECVQDMDHENMFWYRQDPGLGLRLIYFSYDVKMKEKGDIPEGYSVSREKKERFSLILESASTNQTSMYLCASSLLTVYGQYFGPGTRLTVT.

V is TRBV4-1 and J is TRBJ1-5, with 7 nucleotides matching TRBD1. V dropped 0 bases and J dropped 16; count of bases not matched to a gene: 9. CDR1 MGHRA and CDR2 YSYEKL come from the germline V gene. CDR3 length equals 13 residues. CDR3 in DNA: TGCGCCAGCAGCCAAGAAGTAGAGGGGGCCCGACATTTT. It specifies CASSQEVEGARHF.

The chain recombines TRBV6-5 with TRBJ1-5; D uncertain. Per the germline V gene, CDR1 is MNHEY and CDR2 is SVGAGI. The CDR3 loop spans 13 amino acids. V lost 0 bases to trimming and J lost 6 bases, with 6 bases between them. CDR3: CASSYSFAQPQHF. CDR3 sequence (DNA): TGTGCCAGCAGTTACTCGTTCGCTCAGCCCCAGCATTTT.

The sample holds a few counts of this clonotype. The V call is TRBV3-1, the J call TRBJ2-5; TRBD2 matches 9 bases. Trimming at V came to 0 bases and at J to 5 bases, leaving 7 bases not matched to a gene. The CDR3 runs 16 residues. CDR1 LGHDT and CDR2 YNNKEL come from the germline V gene (reference sequence). For the CDR3, the DNA is TGTGCCAGCAGCCAAGATGTGGGGGCGGGAGGGGAGACCCAGTACTTC. It codes for CASSQDVGAGGETQYF.

V gene TRBV20-1 combines with J gene TRBJ2-7, with a tentative D call TRBD1 (5 bases). Germline V gene data show CDR1 as DFQATT and CDR2 as SNEGSKA (reference sequence). The CDR3 has 13 residues. The ends were cut back, 6 bases at V and 0 bases at J, with 12 bases in the middle. As DNA, the CDR3 is TGCAGTGCAGTGGGGCAGTTCTCCTACGAGCAGTACTTC. It translates to CSAVGQFSYEQYF.

This clonotype occurred a few times. The chain couples TRBV29-1 to TRBJ2-7, with D maybe TRBD2 (5 bases). This CDR3 comprises 13 residues. Germline values: CDR1 SQVTM, CDR2 ANQGSEA. V lost 2 bases, J lost 0 bases, and 8 bases lay in between. The CDR3 DNA sequence: TGCAGCGTTGAATTTGGGAGCTCCTACGAGCAGTACTTC. This codes for CSVEFGSSYEQYF.

This clonotype was seen a few times. This chain connects TRBV29-1 to TRBJ2-7; TRBD1 is a possible D gene (5 bases). The CDR3 is made up of 12 amino acids. Trimming cost V 4 bases and J 2 bases, with 9 bases left between them. Looked up from germline, CDR1 is SQVTM and CDR2 is ANQGSEA. The CDR3 coding sequence is TGCAGCGTTGGTTGGACAACCTACGAGCAGTACTTC. Protein sequence: CSVGWTTYEQYF.

In its sample, this clonotype was seen many times. The rearrangement joins TRBV7-2 to TRBJ1-1; unclear D gene. The CDR3 runs to 14 residues. CDR1 is SGHTA, CDR2 FQGNSA, per germline. V was clipped by 6 bases and J by 4 bases, with 15 bases between them. In DNA form, the CDR3 reads TGTGCCAGCAGAGGCCTTTTGGGATTCACTGAAGCTTTCTTT. Its translation is CASRGLLGFTEAFF.

V is TRBV4-3 and J is TRBJ2-5, with D unresolved. This CDR3 contains 13 residues. In germline, CDR1 is LGHNA, CDR2 YSLEER. V lost 0 bases, J lost 5 bases, and 7 bases lay in between. The CDR3 spells CASSQESWETQYF. DNA for the CDR3: TGCGCCAGCAGCCAAGAATCGTGGGAGACCCAGTACTTC.

In DNA, the CDR3 is TGCAGCGTTGATCGCGGGACAGGGACCCGAGAGACCCAGTACTTC. This encodes CSVDRGTGTRETQYF. The chain combines TRBV29-1 with TRBJ2-5; 9 nucleotides match TRBD1. CDR3 size: 15 residues. CDR1 and CDR2 from the germline V gene are SQVTM and ANQGSEA. V shed 3 bases, J shed 4 bases, and the junction held 9 bases outside the gene matches.

The chain uses TRBV14 and TRBJ1-2, with TRBD1 as a possible D gene (5 bases). This CDR3 comprises 14 residues. Germline V gene lookup returns CDR1 SGHDN and CDR2 FVKESK. V shed 3 bases and J shed 7 bases, with 15 bases lying between them. DNA of the CDR3: TGTGCCAGCAGCCAGAACAGGATCGAGGGTGGCTACACCTTC. Protein: CASSQNRIEGGYTF.

The chain employs TRBV12-5 and TRBJ2-3, with D possibly matching TRBD2 (6 bases). The V end lost 0 bases, the J end lost 5 bases, and 9 bases lay between the germline ends. CDR3 length: 14 residues. Germline assignment: CDR1 LGHNT and CDR2 FRNRAP. CDR3 bases: TGTGCTAGTGGTTTGGTACGGGGAGGAGATACGCAGTATTTT. This gives the protein CASGLVRGGDTQYF.

The chain carries TRBV12-3 or TRBV12-4 and TRBJ2-5; 7 bases fit TRBD2. The J call may not be correct, given that the DNA end is closer to TRBJ2-1. The CDR3 covers 16 residues. The CDR3 DNA follows: TGTGCCAGCAGTTTAGAGGGGACTCGGCGGGAGAATGAGCAGTTCTTC. It is translated as CASSLEGTRRENEQFF.

This clonotype was observed a few times. The chain links TRBV10-3 to TRBJ2-5; either TRBD1 or TRBD2 may fit D (5 bases each). Germline CDR1 and CDR2: ENHRY and SYGVKD. The CDR3 covers 12 residues. The V end was cut by 10 bases, the J end by 2 bases, with 11 bases between. Here the CDR3 DNA reads TGTGCCACCCAGGGAGTACAAGAGACCCAGTACTTC. This codes for CATQGVQETQYF.

The rearrangement joins TRBV7-9 to TRBJ1-1; possibly TRBD1 for D (5 bases). CDR1 is SEHNR, CDR2 FQNEAQ, per germline (reference sequence). The CDR3 totals 14 residues. V gave up 8 bases and J gave up 0 bases, with 13 bases separating them. The DNA of the CDR3 is TGTGCCAGCGTCCCGGCGGGGCTGAACACTGAAGCTTTCTTT. Translated: CASVPAGLNTEAFF.

The chain uses TRBV10-3 and TRBJ2-7; 7 bases line up with TRBD2. Germline values: CDR1 ENHRY, CDR2 SYGVKD. With V trimmed by 0 bases and J by 3 bases, 11 bases remained unmatched. The CDR3 extends over 17 amino acids. The CDR3 sequence: CAISESASGLVGYEQYF. As DNA, the CDR3 is TGTGCCATCAGTGAGTCGGCTAGCGGTCTTGTAGGCTACGAGCAGTACTTC.